These 15 T cell receptor beta chains share one sample of origin, sequenced in a study of blood T cells in healthy people across ages (dated by TCRdb to between 2014 and 2017). Preparation of the library involved 5' RACE. Sequencing instrument: Illumina HiSeq 2500. A second about 7 to 11 cycle PCR used a sample-barcoded 5' primer and a J-beta primer mix. Using fastp trimming at Q25 and MiXCR clonotype assembly, TCRdb reanalyzed the public sequencing data and kept in-frame beta chains. All rows with the same CDR3 protein become a single entry with the most common DNA and genes. The sample profile shows about 1.5 million distinct CDR3 sequences; under 55% of them were found once. About 3.8% of the sample lies in the top ten. Material for sequencing was blood. The origin of the receptors is a woman aged 18-29 years in good health.

This clonotype has a handful of counts. V and J are TRBV7-2 and TRBJ2-7; 9 bases align to TRBD1. Germline trimming cut 4 bases from V and 1 base from J; bases unmatched to any gene: 2. CDR3 length equals 14 residues. The germline gives CDR1 SGHTA, CDR2 FQGNSA. The CDR3 spells CASSSDRGSYEQYF. CDR3 nucleotides: TGTGCCAGCAGCTCGGACAGGGGATCCTACGAGCAGTACTTC.

In this sample, this clonotype turned up a few times. This rearrangement joins TRBV12-3 or TRBV12-4 to TRBJ2-5; TRBD1 agrees at 8 bases. The J call may be incorrect, as the DNA end agrees better with TRBJ2-7. The length of the CDR3 is 15 residues. The CDR3 here is CASSPTTGAGYEQYF. CDR3 sequence (DNA): TGTGCCAGCAGTCCGACGACAGGGGCTGGGTACGAGCAGTACTTC.

V is TRBV4-1 and J is TRBJ1-6; no definite D call. Per the germline V gene, CDR1 is MGHRA and CDR2 is YSYEKL. The CDR3 length is 15 residues. V was cut by 0 bases and J by 10 bases, with 13 bases left in between. CDR3 region: CASSQDIFKGSPLHF. In DNA, the CDR3 is TGCGCCAGCAGCCAAGATATATTCAAAGGATCACCCCTCCACTTT.

The rearrangement links TRBV6-2 or TRBV6-3 to TRBJ2-7; tentatively, D is TRBD1 (5 bases). The CDR3 has 13 residues. Germline lookup yields CDR1 MNHEY and CDR2 SVGEGT. Trimming took off 4 bases at V and 4 bases at J, with 11 bases between the two ends. CDR3 DNA: TGTGCCAGCAGTTCAGCAGGGCAATACGAGCAGTACTTC. This gives the protein CASSSAGQYEQYF.

This clonotype came up a few times. The rearrangement uses TRBV5-1 and TRBJ1-2; 9 bases line up with TRBD1. Germline V CDR1 and CDR2: SGHRS, YFSETQ. The CDR3 has 15 amino acids. With 0 bases clipped from V and 3 bases from J, the junction kept 3 bases outside the gene matches. Here the CDR3 reads CASSLGTGADYGYTF. The CDR3 nucleotides are TGCGCCAGCAGCTTGGGGACAGGGGCTGACTATGGCTACACCTTC.

This clonotype has ten or more counts. The chain carries TRBV15 and TRBJ2-1, with 7 bases identical to TRBD1. J gave up 2 bases and V 8 bases, and 6 bases lay outside the gene matches. Germline V gives CDR1 LNHNV, CDR2 YYDKDF (reference sequence). The CDR3 is 14 residues long. In nucleotides, the CDR3 is TGTGCCACCGAGGACAGGACAGCCTACAATGAGCAGTTCTTC. It encodes CATEDRTAYNEQFF.

The rearrangement uses TRBV2 and TRBJ2-7, with 7 bases matching TRBD1. After removal of 1 base from V and 5 bases from J, the junction contained 2 bases not matched to a gene. This CDR3 has 13 amino acids. Germline-derived CDR1 and CDR2 are SNHLY and FYNNEI. This CDR3 is CASSEEGGDEQYF. CDR3 DNA: TGTGCCAGCAGTGAAGAAGGGGGCGACGAGCAGTACTTC.

A word on this clonotype: The junction differs from germline at one of its ends, possibly a read error. V gene TRBV12-3 or TRBV12-4 combines with J gene TRBJ2-3, with TRBD1 as a possible D gene (6 bases). The CDR3 runs to 16 residues. Written as DNA, the CDR3 is TGTGTCAGCAGTTTTTACCCGACAGGTAGCACAGATACGCAGTATTTT. It specifies CVSSFYPTGSTDTQYF.

The chain couples TRBV12-5 to TRBJ1-2; D may be TRBD1 (5 bases). V was pared by 6 bases and J by 6 bases, with 20 bases between. CDR3 length: 15 residues. The germline gives CDR1 LGHNT, CDR2 FRNRAP. In nucleotides, the CDR3 is TGTGCTAGTGGCCCCCAGGAGGGGCGGAGGAATGGCTACACCTTC. This sequence encodes CASGPQEGRRNGYTF.

This chain uses TRBV28 with TRBJ2-7, with 11 bases lining up with TRBD2. J lost 7 bases, V lost 8 bases, and 13 bases had no gene match. Germline-derived CDR1 and CDR2 are MDHEN and SYDVKM. CDR3 length: 15 residues. In DNA form, the CDR3 reads TGTGCCAGCGTGGGGTTAGCGGGAGGGGGGAATGAGCAGTACTTC. Amino acid sequence: CASVGLAGGGNEQYF. The whole variable domain, remainder taken from reference TRBV28 and TRBJ2-7, is DVKVTQSSRYLVKRTGEKVFLECVQDMDHENMFWYRQDPGLGLRLIYFSYDVKMKEKGDIPEGYSVSREKKERFSLILESASTNQTSMYLCASVGLAGGGNEQYFGPGTRLTVT.

This clonotype showed up just a few times. The chain carries TRBV12-3 or TRBV12-4 and TRBJ2-1; 9 nucleotides agree with TRBD2. J was trimmed by 0 bases and V by 6 bases; bases with no gene match: 6. This CDR3 has 16 residues. The CDR3 region is CASSSSGMSSYNEQFF. Here the CDR3 DNA reads TGTGCCAGCAGCTCTAGCGGGATGAGCTCCTACAATGAGCAGTTCTTC.

The chain carries TRBV28 and TRBJ2-4; D is tentatively TRBD1 or TRBD2 (5 bases each). The J call could be wrong; TRBJ2-7 is a better fit for the DNA end. Germline lookup yields CDR1 MDHEN and CDR2 SYDVKM. The CDR3 runs to 14 residues. DNA of the CDR3: TGTGCCAGCACCTCCCGGGACGCCGCCTACGAGCAGTACTTC. Amino acids: CASTSRDAAYEQYF.

V usage is TRBV24-1 and J usage is TRBJ2-3, with 9 nucleotides matching TRBD1. Trimming removed 3 bases from V and 3 bases from J; junction bases left unmatched: 6. Germline assignment: CDR1 KGHDR and CDR2 SFDVKD. The CDR3 runs to 16 residues. The CDR3 sequence: CATSDPGQGPTDTQYF. The CDR3 DNA sequence: TGTGCCACCAGTGATCCGGGACAGGGACCTACAGATACGCAGTATTTT.

As regards this clonotype: The junction departs from germline at one end; a sequencing error may be responsible. This sequence joins TRBV10-3 and TRBJ2-5; D call uncertain. The J call could be wrong; TRBJ2-7 is a better fit for the DNA end. The V gene's germline CDR1 is ENHRY and CDR2 SYGVKD. The CDR3 is 11 residues long. The CDR3 here is CASSDSLEQYF. In nucleotides, the CDR3 is TGTGCCAGCAGTGATTCGCTCGAGCAGTACTTC.

The rearrangement uses TRBV12-3 or TRBV12-4 and TRBJ1-5, with D maybe TRBD1 (5 bases). Trimming left V 5 bases short and J 10 bases short, with 12 bases between. The CDR3 consists of 12 residues. The DNA for the CDR3 is TGTGCCAGCAGTCCCGGGGGTGTACCCCAGCATTTT. Protein sequence: CASSPGGVPQHF.